This T cell receptor beta chain was recorded in a study of T cell repertoires in urothelial bladder cancer. Study summary: Of approximately 13 resected lesions, a few were cT2 or greater.

Clones were sequenced by immunoSEQ multiplex PCR, and TCRdb holds only the in-frame ones, with some missing. Altogether 9,000 to 13,000 clones are present, more than 60% being singletons, with the ten largest covering 6% to 8%. Deletions cut 6 bases from V and 5 bases from J, with 11 bases between. The CDR3 is 13 amino acids. Germline CDR1 reads KGHSH; CDR2 reads LQKENI. V and J are TRBV18 and TRBJ1-5; D not certain. This sequence was found in a human donor with a benign inflammatory bladder lesion. Input material: tumor-infiltrating cells from bladder cancer. CDR3 region: CASSLADYQPQHF. In DNA, the CDR3 is TGTGCCAGCTCGCTGGCGGATTATCAGCCCCAGCATTTT.